Listed here are 21 T cell receptor beta chains from one sample, sequenced in a study of cytomegalovirus exposure and HLA in healthy donors. PCR primers comprised 60 Vbeta and 13 Jbeta primers. Only in-frame clones appear in the TCRdb table, and some are missing; sequencing was by immunoSEQ multiplex PCR. The sample has 140,000 to 150,000 clones, approximately 80% seen once; the top ten hold 2% to 2.5%. The sample consisted of PBMCs. These receptors came from a young woman in good health and CMV-seropositive.

This clone showed up just a few times. The rearrangement joins TRBV28 to TRBJ1-6; the D gene is possibly TRBD1 (6 bases). The CDR3 is 13 amino acids. Germline CDR1 MDHEN, CDR2 SYDVKM. V lost 7 bases and J 6 bases, leaving 10 bases between the germline ends. Written as DNA, the CDR3 is TGTGCCAGCACCTACAGGGTTAATTCACCCCTCCACTTT. This gives the protein CASTYRVNSPLHF.

In its sample, this clone was seen a few times. V usage is TRBV4-2 and J usage is TRBJ2-3, with 10 bases lining up with TRBD2. The trim removed 0 bases at V and 5 bases at J, leaving 11 bases unmatched. CDR1 is LGHNA and CDR2 is YNFKEQ in the germline V gene. This CDR3 spans 18 amino acids. The CDR3 region has the DNA TGTGCCAGCAGCCAAGAAGGGCTGGAGCGGGGGGGCTTAGATACGCAGTATTTT. Its translation: CASSQEGLERGGLDTQYF.

The chain employs TRBV29-1 and TRBJ1-3; TRBD1 agrees at 7 bases. In germline, CDR1 is SQVTM, CDR2 ANQGSEA. The CDR3 is made up of 13 amino acids. The J segment lost 0 bases and the V segment lost 7 bases, leaving 3 bases of the junction unmatched. The CDR3, as DNA: TGCAGCGGGACAGGCCGCTCTGGAAACACCATATATTTT. It is translated as CSGTGRSGNTIYF.

J is TRBJ2-1 and V is TRBV6-4; D gene ambiguous. V shed 5 bases and J shed 3 bases, with 11 bases lying between them. The CDR3 is 14 residues long. Germline-derived CDR1 and CDR2 are MRHNA and SNTAGT. The CDR3 DNA reads TGTGCCAGCAGTCCCAGTCCGGGCTACAATGAGCAGTTCTTC. This codes for CASSPSPGYNEQFF.

The chain has TRBV7-8 and TRBJ2-7; perhaps TRBD2 as D (6 bases). This CDR3 comprises 16 residues. The germline gives CDR1 SGHVS, CDR2 FQNEAQ. V was shortened by 4 bases and J by 2 bases, with 18 bases between the two germline ends. The CDR3 region is CASSSRRGSLTYEQYF. The CDR3 DNA sequence: TGTGCCAGCAGCTCCCGACGGGGGTCCCTTACCTACGAGCAGTACTTC.

This clone has more than one count but fewer than ten. V gene TRBV7-6 combines with J gene TRBJ1-4; possible D gene TRBD1, 5 bases. The length of the CDR3 is 18 residues. Trimming took off 5 bases at V and 8 bases at J, with 27 bases between the two ends. CDR1 SGHVS and CDR2 FNYEAQ come from the germline V gene. The CDR3 nucleotides read TGTGCCAGCAGCGTGGAAGGACGGGACTACAACATGGTGGAAAAACTGTTTTTT. Translating it yields CASSVEGRDYNMVEKLFF.

The gene calls are TRBV7-9 and TRBJ1-3; a possible D gene is TRBD1 (5 bases). The V gene lost 4 bases and the J gene lost 3 bases, with 10 bases spanning the gap. The CDR3 runs 14 residues. CDR1 is SEHNR and CDR2 is FQNEAQ in the germline V gene (reference sequence). CDR3 DNA sequence: TGTGCCAGCAGCTCTACAGGTAGTGGAAACACCATATATTTT. Translated: CASSSTGSGNTIYF.

In DNA, the CDR3 is TGCGCCAGCAGCCCTGTTCGGACCGGGGAGCTGTTTTTT. This sequence encodes CASSPVRTGELFF. V and J are TRBV5-1 and TRBJ2-2; D gene uncertain. There are 13 residues in the CDR3. The germline V and J ends were trimmed by 4 bases and 5 bases, with 9 bases remaining between them. CDR1 SGHRS and CDR2 YFSETQ come from the germline V gene.

This clone was seen more than once but under ten times. The chain is built from TRBV6-5 and TRBJ1-1, with 7 bases matching TRBD1. The germline V gene encodes CDR1 MNHEY and CDR2 SVGAGI. The CDR3 contains 13 residues. J lost 1 base, V lost 5 bases, and 1 base had no gene match. The CDR3 nucleotides read TGTGCCAGCAGTGGGACAGAGAACACTGAAGCTTTCTTT. Residues: CASSGTENTEAFF.

The genes are TRBV9 and TRBJ2-2; D unclear. Per the germline V gene, CDR1 is SGDLS and CDR2 is YYNGEE. Trimming cost V 0 bases and J 4 bases, with 13 bases left between them. CDR3 length: 16 residues. The CDR3, as DNA: TGTGCCAGCAGCGTAGGAGGCCCTGCGAGCACCGGGGAGCTGTTTTTT. This translates into CASSVGGPASTGELFF.

CDR3 loop: CASSLRGSGVSTEAFF. The CDR3 coding sequence is TGTGCCAGCAGCTTAAGGGGGAGCGGGGTTTCCACTGAAGCTTTCTTT. The chain is built from TRBV5-8 and TRBJ1-1; possibly TRBD1 for D (6 bases). Germline V lookup: CDR1 SGHTS, CDR2 YDEGEE. This CDR3 region has 16 residues. The V and J ends lost 2 bases and 4 bases respectively, with 18 bases between them.

The chain recombines TRBV5-6 with TRBJ1-1; D remains unclear. Germline CDR1 and CDR2: SGHDT and YYEEEE. V was shortened by 4 bases and J by 4 bases, with 14 bases between the two germline ends. The CDR3 runs to 14 residues. CDR3 sequence reads: CASSPPSSGTEAFF. Written as DNA, the CDR3 is TGTGCCAGCAGCCCCCCAAGCTCAGGCACTGAAGCTTTCTTT.

This clone occurred a few times. The V gene is TRBV5-5, the J gene TRBJ2-7; perhaps TRBD1 as D (6 bases). The CDR3 sequence is 16 residues long. V lost 2 bases and J 4 bases, leaving 19 bases between the germline ends. Per germline, CDR1 SGHKS and CDR2 YYEKEE (reference sequence). The chain's CDR3 is CASSFAYPGETYEQYF. The CDR3 DNA reads as TGTGCCAGCAGCTTTGCCTATCCAGGGGAAACTTACGAGCAGTACTTC.

The V and J genes are TRBV7-2 and TRBJ1-5, with 7 bases aligning to TRBD1. Germline V gives CDR1 SGHTA, CDR2 FQGNSA. CDR3 size: 16 residues. With 5 bases clipped from V and 0 bases from J, the junction kept 7 bases outside the gene matches. CDR3 residues: CASSPWTGASNQPQHF. The DNA of the CDR3 is TGTGCCAGCAGCCCCTGGACAGGAGCTAGCAATCAGCCCCAGCATTTT.

This sequence joins TRBV27 and TRBJ1-5; no reliable D call. The germline V gene has CDR1 MNHEY and CDR2 SMNVEV (reference sequence). This CDR3 is built from 15 residues. V lost 3 bases and J lost 4, with 13 bases in between. The CDR3 here is CASSFISGSNQPQHF. CDR3 DNA: TGTGCCAGCAGTTTTATATCTGGCAGTAATCAGCCCCAGCATTTT.

This sequence joins TRBV6-1 and TRBJ2-7; D not resolved. V lost 0 bases and J lost 0, with 12 bases in between. The CDR3 consists of 16 residues. Per the germline V gene, CDR1 is MNHNS and CDR2 is SASEGT. Written as DNA, the CDR3 is TGTGCCAGCAGTGAAGCGTCCCGATCGAGCTCCTACGAGCAGTACTTC. This codes for CASSEASRSSSYEQYF.

V is TRBV5-1 and J is TRBJ2-1; 11 bases agree with TRBD2. The length of the CDR3 is 14 residues. Germline loops: CDR1 SGHRS, CDR2 YFSETQ. V shed 4 bases, J shed 10 bases, and the junction held 7 bases outside the gene matches. This chain's CDR3 is CASSVPGLAEEQFF. The CDR3 coding sequence is TGCGCCAGCAGCGTACCGGGACTAGCGGAGGAGCAGTTCTTC.

The chain joins TRBV5-1 to TRBJ2-5; 8 bases are a match to TRBD2. Germline CDR1 and CDR2: SGHRS and YFSETQ. This CDR3 comprises 16 residues. Unmatched junction bases numbered 12, after V lost 4 bases and J lost 4 bases. The CDR3 DNA follows: TGCGCCAGCAGCCAGCCGCGGAGCGGGGGTGGAGAGACCCAGTACTTC. The encoded protein is CASSQPRSGGGETQYF.

The gene calls are TRBV5-1 and TRBJ1-4, with 8 bases aligning to TRBD1. V trimming: 1 base; J trimming: 8 bases; junction bases outside the gene matches: 10. The CDR3 is 16 amino acids. CDR1 SGHRS and CDR2 YFSETQ come from the germline V gene. The CDR3: CASSLTPPGTGEKLFF. In DNA form, the CDR3 reads TGCGCCAGCAGCTTGACCCCTCCCGGGACAGGAGAAAAACTGTTTTTT.

The chain couples TRBV28 to TRBJ1-4, with D possibly TRBD1 on 5 matching bases. The length of the CDR3 is 15 residues. The V gene lost 5 bases and the J gene lost 0 bases, with 10 bases spanning the gap. Germline V gene lookup returns CDR1 MDHEN and CDR2 SYDVKM. CDR3 sequence: CASSRTSATNEKLFF. The CDR3 DNA reads as TGTGCCAGCAGTAGGACAAGCGCAACTAATGAAAAACTGTTTTTT.

The chain uses TRBV9 and TRBJ2-1; 8 bases align to TRBD2. The CDR3 loop spans 15 amino acids. J lost 8 bases, V lost 0 bases, and 7 bases had no gene match. The germline V gene has CDR1 SGDLS and CDR2 YYNGEE. The CDR3 protein is CASSVGGLDYDEQFF. The CDR3 nucleotides are TGTGCCAGCAGCGTAGGGGGACTAGATTACGATGAGCAGTTCTTC.